Listed below are T cell receptor beta chains from one sample, sequenced in a study of CD8 T cell repertoires and HIV-1 epitope variants. Method: immunoSEQ multiplex PCR; TCRdb's copy keeps in-frame clones and lacks some. The sample comprises approximately 90,000 clones, roughly four fifths of which are singletons, and more than 25% rests with the top ten. The sequenced sample was uncultured baseline CD8+ T cells from peripheral blood mononuclear cells (PBMCs). These receptors originate from a male donor with HIV. Both conserved end residues are part of each CDR3. The D gene is left open where the match is weak. The size entry is marked missing in some rows and otherwise reads once, few, many or a size class.

j_call d_call v_call cdr3_length clone_size cdr3_nt cdr3_aa
TRBJ2-1 TRBD2 TRBV27 16 NA TGTGCCAGCAGTTTATCGAGAACTAGCGGGCTAAATGAGCAGTTCTTC CASSLSRTSGLNEQFF
TRBJ2-5 TRBD1 TRBV29-1 15 NA TGCAGCGTTGAAGGAGACAGGGTAAGGGAAGAGACCCAGTACTTC CSVEGDRVREETQYF
TRBJ1-3 NA TRBV14 14 few TGTGCCAGCAGAGTGGGGGGCACTGGAAACACCATATATTTT CASRVGGTGNTIYF
TRBJ2-1 TRBD2 TRBV27 16 NA TGTGCCAGCAGTTTATTCGCGGGGGGTCTCTACAATGAGCAGTTCTTC CASSLFAGGLYNEQFF
TRBJ2-3 NA TRBV2 15 many TGTGCCAGCCGAATGGGAGGGGGTTGGACAGATACGCAGTATTTT CASRMGGGWTDTQYF
TRBJ2-2 NA TRBV5-6 12 NA TGTGCCAGCAGCTTGGCCACCGGGGAGCTGTTTTTT CASSLATGELFF
TRBJ1-4 NA TRBV5-6 17 NA TGTGCCAGCAGCCGGTTTGATGGGGGACGGGCCGATGAAAAACTGTTTTTT CASSRFDGGRADEKLFF
TRBJ1-3 NA TRBV28 14 few TGTGCCAGCAGTTTCCCCAATAGTGGAAACACCATATATTTT CASSFPNSGNTIYF
TRBJ1-5 TRBD1 TRBV6-5 13 NA TGTGCCTCTAGGGACAGGGGGAATCAGCCCCAGCATTTT CASRDRGNQPQHF
TRBJ2-7 NA TRBV6-5 14 few TGTGCCAGCAGTGTAGGGGCGGGTTTCTACGAGCAGTACTTC CASSVGAGFYEQYF
TRBJ1-1 NA TRBV28 17 NA TGTGCCAGCAGTTTGGGGACGACAAGGACGCGATACACTGAAGCTTTCTTT CASSLGTTRTRYTEAFF
TRBJ1-5 NA TRBV28 15 NA TGTGCCAGCAGTCCTTTTGGGGAGGTGGATCAGCCCCAGCATTTT CASSPFGEVDQPQHF
TRBJ1-4 NA TRBV6-5 14 few TGTGCCAGCAGCTCCGACATCCTCTCTGAAAAACTGTTTTTT CASSSDILSEKLFF
TRBJ1-6 NA TRBV27 15 NA TGTGCCAGCACCGTGGGAGGGGCCCGCCCTCGGTCCCTCCACTTT CASTVGGARPRSLHF
TRBJ1-2 NA TRBV19 12 NA TGTGCCAGTAAGGAGAGGGACTATGGCTACACCTTC CASKERDYGYTF
TRBJ2-1 NA TRBV5-1 14 NA TGCGCCAGCAAGTATTCGGGCTCCTACAATGAGCAGTTCTTC CASKYSGSYNEQFF
TRBJ1-1 NA TRBV5-1 15 NA TGCGCCAGCAGGGAGGACCTGAACTCGAACACTGAAGCTTTCTTT CASREDLNSNTEAFF
TRBJ2-7 TRBD1 TRBV6-1 13 NA TGTGCCAGCAGTACAGACAGGGACGTCGGGCAGTACTTC CASSTDRDVGQYF
TRBJ2-7 TRBD2 TRBV7-2 15 NA TGTGCCAGCAGCTCCCCAGCGGGATTCTCCTACGAGCAGTACTTC CASSSPAGFSYEQYF
TRBJ2-7 NA TRBV7-9 14 few TGTGCCAGCAGCTTAGGACAGGCCCCCTACGAGCAGTACTTC CASSLGQAPYEQYF
TRBJ1-5 NA TRBV27 12 NA TGTGCCAGCGCAGGGGTGGATCAGCCCCAGCATTTT CASAGVDQPQHF
TRBJ1-5 NA TRBV6-1 15 NA TGTGCCAGCAGTGAAGGGTCTTATAGCAATCAGCCCCAGCATTTT CASSEGSYSNQPQHF
TRBJ2-1 NA TRBV5-5 16 few TGTGCCAGCAGCAGAATCACCGGGACATGGGGTAATGAGCAGTTCTTC CASSRITGTWGNEQFF
TRBJ2-1 NA TRBV9 15 once TGTGCCAGCAGCGAACTAGGCGGCGGGGACAATGAGCAGTTCTTC CASSELGGGDNEQFF
TRBJ2-5 TRBD2 TRBV9 19 once TGTGCCAGCAGCGTAGTGGTAGCGGGAGGGAATTCAGACCAAGAGACCCAGTACTTC CASSVVVAGGNSDQETQYF
TRBJ1-2 TRBD1 TRBV19 19 few TGTGCCAGTAGCTCGGGACAGGCCGCACGAAGGCAAGCTAACTATGGCTACACCTTC CASSSGQAARRQANYGYTF
TRBJ1-2 TRBD1 TRBV5-6 17 NA TGTGCCAGCAGCTTTCTAGACGGCCCGGGACAGGCGAGCGTTTGCACCTTC CASSFLDGPGQASVCTF